This T cell receptor beta chain was observed in a study of OX40 agonist ivuxolimab in advanced cancers. Using immunoSEQ multiplex PCR, the repertoire was profiled, and TCRdb retains in-frame clones only, with some absent. The sample comprises 45,000 to 60,000 clones, roughly nine tenths of which are singletons, and 6.5% to 7.5% rests with the top ten. A word on this clone: The antigen is undetermined.

General study findings and limits: Expanded clones tended on average to be more numerous among CD8+ T cells than CD4+.

Autoimmune disease history or systemic immunosuppression meant exclusion. This TCR came from an adult with an advanced solid tumor such as melanoma, head and neck, liver or kidney cancer. Source: CD4+ or CD8+ T cells sorted from blood, taken in a trial of the OX40 agonist ivuxolimab.

CDR3 nucleotide sequence: TGTGCCAGCAGTTACGAGGCATTCGCAACTAATGAAAAACTGTTTTTT. Residues: CASSYEAFATNEKLFF. The chain carries TRBV6-5 and TRBJ1-4; no definite D call. Trimming removed 2 bases from V and 0 bases from J, with 10 bases in between. The CDR3 is 16 amino acids. Per germline, CDR1 MNHEY and CDR2 SVGAGI.